This T cell receptor (beta chain) is from a study of blood T cells in healthy people across ages. Next came a second PCR, run for roughly 7 to 12 cycles, which used a sample-barcoded 5' primer along with a J-beta primer mix. TCRdb reprocessed the 5' RACE reads with MiXCR, giving one entry per CDR3 protein. This sample carries roughly 1 million distinct CDR3 sequences, roughly a quarter of them seen once, and the ten largest clones take around 0.75%. In its sample, this clonotype was seen many times. Its antigen is still unknown. Study-level findings and limits: Among long-lived donors, naive CD4+ cells were more numerous and diversity higher than in aged donors.

With V trimmed by 6 bases and J by 0 bases, 9 bases remained unmatched. Germline V gene sequence: CDR1 SGDLS, CDR2 YYNGEE. The CDR3 covers 16 residues. The sample was also linked to a second study, of T cells of mothers and their children. That paper adds: All RNA that had been extracted was used for cDNA synthesis at approximately 1.4 ug per 15 ul.

The chain employs TRBV9 and TRBJ2-3, with TRBD1 matching over 8 bases. The sequenced material came from blood. The origin of this receptor is a girl aged 2 to 9 in good health. CDR3 sequence: CASNAPGQGSTDTQYF. The CDR3 DNA reads TGTGCCAGCAACGCCCCCGGACAGGGCAGCACAGATACGCAGTATTTT. Complete variable domain (other parts from reference TRBV9 and TRBJ2-3): DSGVTQTPKHLITATGQRVTLRCSPRSGDLSVYWYQQSLDQGLQFLIQYYNGEERAKGNILERFSAQQFPDLHSELNLSSLELGDSALYFCASNAPGQGSTDTQYFGPGTRLTVL.